The sequence of this T cell receptor beta chain was determined in a study of blood T cell repertoires in COVID-19. This clone has more than one count but fewer than ten. Germline V gives CDR1 SGHRS, CDR2 YFSETQ. This CDR3 comprises 14 residues. V dropped 0 bases and J dropped 10; count of bases not matched to a gene: 7. Authors' data handling: Using reference gene primer amplification, nucleated cell counts were estimated. Clones were read by immunoSEQ multiplex PCR, and TCRdb kept only the in-frame ones, dropping some. That table gives V, J and clone size, and the DNA gave D and trimming. In the table there are 210,000 or so clones, 80% of which are singletons. Enrollees, roughly 18 to 90 years old, lived in approximately 25 US areas. Cohort assignment relied on participant-reported clinical history.

V is TRBV5-1 and J is TRBJ1-1; TRBD1 aligns across 9 bases. The source material was PBMCs or T cells enriched from blood (not recorded which). This TCR derives from a man aged 25-45 years with acute COVID-19. CDR3 nucleotide sequence: TGCGCCAGCAGCTTGGGACAGGGGGGCGGTGGAGCTTTCTTT. Translation gives CASSLGQGGGGAFF.